One sample yielded the 29 T cell receptor beta chains listed below, sequenced in a study of shared clonotypes between healthy human individuals. Repertoires were generated with immunoSEQ multiplex PCR, while TCRdb's copy carries only in-frame clones and drops some. In the table there are over 1.4 million clones, approximately 97% of which are singletons. Sequencing input: naive CD4+ T cells sorted from blood. Subset meaning: CD45RA+ positively selected. The receptors come from a man aged 25-40 years in good health.

The chain carries TRBV6-6 and TRBJ2-7; the match to TRBD1 covers 9 bases. Germline CDR1 and CDR2: MNHNY and SVGAGI (reference sequence). The CDR3 extends over 16 amino acids. The V and J ends lost 5 bases and 6 bases, in that order; junction bases with no gene match: 14. CDR3 bases: TGTGCCAGCAGTACCTCACCGGGACAGGGAGGTCGCGAGCAGTACTTC. This codes for CASSTSPGQGGREQYF.

On this clone itself: One junction end disagrees with the germline gene, perhaps due to a read error. V is TRBV18 and J is TRBJ2-7, with TRBD1 as a possible D gene (6 bases). The V gene's germline CDR1 is KGHSH and CDR2 LQKENI. The CDR3 spans 14 residues. In nucleotides, the CDR3 is TGTGCCAGCTCACCGCTTGACTCTGGGGGCGCTCCTTTTTTC. Its translation: CASSPLDSGGAPFF.

The V and J genes are TRBV6-6 and TRBJ2-7; D may be TRBD1 or TRBD2 (5 bases each). This CDR3 has 16 amino acids. Trimming took 0 bases from V and 2 from J, leaving 14 bases between them. Germline V CDR1 and CDR2: MNHNY, SVGAGI (reference sequence). DNA for the CDR3: TGTGCCAGCAGTTACTCGAAACGGGGCCTTACCTACGAGCAGTACTTC. Protein sequence: CASSYSKRGLTYEQYF.

The rearrangement uses TRBV29-1 and TRBJ2-7; no reliable D call. CDR1 and CDR2 (germline): SQVTM, ANQGSEA. V lost 7 bases and J lost 0, with 10 bases in between. The CDR3 length is 12 residues. CDR3 loop: CSGSGPSYEQYF. CDR3 bases: TGCAGCGGTTCCGGGCCCTCCTACGAGCAGTACTTC.

The chain uses TRBV19 and TRBJ1-3, with D possibly matching TRBD1 (6 bases). Germline V CDR1 and CDR2: LNHDA, SQIVND (reference sequence). V shed 8 bases and J shed 4 bases, with 9 bases lying between them. CDR3 length: 12 amino acids. DNA of the CDR3: TGTGCCAGTCCAGGGGACGGAAACACCATATATTTT. This sequence encodes CASPGDGNTIYF.

The genes are TRBV15 and TRBJ2-1; 8 positions match TRBD2. From germline, CDR1 is LNHNV and CDR2 YYDKDF (reference sequence). CDR3 size: 18 residues. The V gene end was trimmed by 0 bases and the J gene end by 2 bases; junction bases not matched to a gene: 9. The CDR3, as DNA: TGTGCCACCAGCAGAGATGGGTCTAGCGGGCTGCCCTACAATGAGCAGTTCTTC. Protein sequence: CATSRDGSSGLPYNEQFF.

The chain recombines TRBV13 with TRBJ2-1; TRBD2 aligns across 8 bases. The CDR3 length is 16 residues. Trimming took 1 base from V and 6 from J; bases not matched to a gene: 8. CDR1 is PRHDT and CDR2 is FYEKMQ in the germline V gene (reference sequence). The CDR3 DNA sequence: TGTGCCAGCAGCTTAGTCTGGGCGGGAGGCCGCAATGAGCAGTTCTTC. This encodes CASSLVWAGGRNEQFF.

This chain connects TRBV4-3 to TRBJ1-2; the match to TRBD1 covers 9 bases. Unmatched junction bases numbered 6, after V lost 3 bases and J lost 4 bases. The germline gives CDR1 LGHNA, CDR2 YSLEER. CDR3 length: 15 amino acids. The CDR3 DNA sequence: TGCGCCAGCAGCCAGGACCCGGGACAGGGCTATGGCTACACCTTC. This encodes CASSQDPGQGYGYTF.

In this sample, this clone turned up once. This chain links TRBV29-1 with TRBJ2-3; 7 bases align to TRBD2. Germline CDR1 reads SQVTM; CDR2 reads ANQGSEA. V lost 6 bases, J lost 2 bases, and 11 bases stayed unmatched. This CDR3 spans 15 amino acids. In DNA, the CDR3 is TGCAGCGTCGGATTTTCTAGCGGCTCCACAGATACGCAGTATTTT. Translation gives CSVGFSSGSTDTQYF.

The rearrangement uses TRBV5-6 and TRBJ2-7; TRBD2 matches at 10 bases. This CDR3 has 17 residues. The V segment lost 2 bases and the J segment 1 base; nucleotides outside the gene matches: 9. Germline lookup yields CDR1 SGHDT and CDR2 YYEEEE. The CDR3 coding sequence is TGTGCCAGCAGCTTTCGAGCGGGAGGGCCCGTATCCTACGAGCAGTACTTC. Its protein product is CASSFRAGGPVSYEQYF.

The chain joins TRBV5-1 to TRBJ2-6, with D perhaps TRBD2 (5 bases). The V and J ends lost 5 bases and 3 bases respectively, with 15 bases between them. Germline lookup yields CDR1 SGHRS and CDR2 YFSETQ. CDR3 length: 16 amino acids. The CDR3 DNA sequence: TGCGCCAGCAGTTTCGGACTCAACCTTGGGGCCAACGTCCTGACTTTC. Translated, it gives CASSFGLNLGANVLTF.

The genes are TRBV30 and TRBJ1-1; tentatively, D is TRBD1 (5 bases). In germline, CDR1 is GTSNPN, CDR2 SVGIG (reference sequence). This CDR3 has 15 residues. The ends were cut back, 2 bases at V and 4 bases at J, with 17 bases in the middle. Here the CDR3 DNA reads TGTGCCTGGAGTTACGCCGGTGGAGGGGTCACTGAAGCTTTCTTT. Its translation is CAWSYAGGGVTEAFF.

The chain recombines TRBV6-6 with TRBJ2-7; 13 nucleotides align to TRBD2. There are 14 residues in the CDR3. V trimming: 7 bases; J trimming: 5 bases; junction bases outside the gene matches: 5. Germline V CDR1 and CDR2: MNHNY, SVGAGI (reference sequence). CDR3 in DNA: TGTGCCAGCAACGGACTAGCGGGAGTCGACGAGCAGTACTTC. Its translation: CASNGLAGVDEQYF.

The J gene is TRBJ1-5, the V gene TRBV6-1, with D perhaps matching TRBD1 (5 bases). There are 14 residues in the CDR3. Germline-derived CDR1 and CDR2 are MNHNS and SASEGT. V lost 4 bases and J 9 bases, leaving 16 bases between the germline ends. The DNA of the CDR3 is TGTGCCAGCAGTGCGGCCGTCTCTGGGGGGCCCCAGCATTTT. Amino acids: CASSAAVSGGPQHF.

J is TRBJ2-7 and V is TRBV10-1; D gene uncertain. CDR1 and CDR2 from the germline V gene are WNHNN and SYGVQD (reference sequence). The CDR3 consists of 15 residues. The ends were cut back, 4 bases at V and 3 bases at J, with 16 bases in the middle. The CDR3 sequence: CASSGPGPAFYEQYF. CDR3 nucleotides: TGCGCCAGCAGTGGGCCCGGGCCTGCATTCTACGAGCAGTACTTC.

This chain connects TRBV19 to TRBJ2-2, with D unresolved. Trimming pared 1 base from V and 5 bases from J, leaving 5 bases between. Germline V gene sequence: CDR1 LNHDA, CDR2 SQIVND (reference sequence). The CDR3 spans 13 residues. CDR3 in amino acids: CASSIGSTGELFF. CDR3 DNA: TGTGCCAGTAGTATAGGTTCGACCGGGGAGCTGTTTTTT.

The rearrangement links TRBV28 to TRBJ1-1; no reliable D call. Trimming stripped 2 bases from V and 0 bases from J, with 7 bases between. From germline, CDR1 is MDHEN and CDR2 SYDVKM. The CDR3 is made up of 14 amino acids. The CDR3 bases are TGTGCCAGCAGTTTAAAGTCAATGAACACTGAAGCTTTCTTT. Protein product: CASSLKSMNTEAFF.

The rearrangement uses TRBV10-3 and TRBJ2-1, with 10 bases matching TRBD1. Germline trimming cut 9 bases from V and 4 bases from J; bases unmatched to any gene: 6. Germline CDR1 ENHRY, CDR2 SYGVKD. There are 14 residues in the CDR3. The CDR3 is CAMSRDRGYNEQFF. CDR3 coding DNA: TGTGCCATGAGCCGGGACAGGGGATACAATGAGCAGTTCTTC.

The chain recombines TRBV2 with TRBJ2-7; D not certain. Deletions cut 3 bases from V and 7 bases from J, with 7 bases between. CDR1 is SNHLY, CDR2 FYNNEI, per germline. The CDR3 length is 11 residues. CDR3 amino acids: CASSDRAEQYF. CDR3 bases: TGTGCCAGCAGTGATAGGGCAGAGCAGTACTTC.

Points on this clone: The identical CDR3 is also encoded by other nucleotide sequences in the sample. V and J are TRBV20-1 and TRBJ1-1, with D unresolved. The V end was cut by 0 bases, the J end by 7 bases, with 6 bases between. This CDR3 spans 11 amino acids. CDR1 and CDR2 (germline): DFQATT, SNEGSKA (reference sequence). CDR3 nucleotide sequence: TGCAGTGCTAGAGACTTAGGTGAAGCTTTCTTT. Protein product: CSARDLGEAFF.

The gene calls are TRBV2 and TRBJ2-3; D is unresolved. The CDR3 is 13 amino acids. Trimming took 8 bases from V and 2 from J, leaving 11 bases between them. Germline V gene lookup returns CDR1 SNHLY and CDR2 FYNNEI. The CDR3 loop is CASGSGTTDTQYF. The CDR3 DNA reads as TGTGCCAGCGGGTCTGGCACCACAGATACGCAGTATTTT.

The chain is built from TRBV18 and TRBJ2-2; D is unclear. CDR3 length equals 14 residues. The V gene lost 3 bases and the J gene lost 1 base, with 6 bases spanning the gap. CDR1 and CDR2 (germline): KGHSH, LQKENI. The CDR3 sequence: CASSPKRNTGELFF. DNA of the CDR3: TGTGCCAGCTCACCTAAAAGGAACACCGGGGAGCTGTTTTTT. The variable domain in full, with the rest retrieved from reference TRBV18 and TRBJ2-2, is NAGVMQNPRHLVRRRGQEARLRCSPMKGHSHVYWYRQLPEEGLKFMVYLQKENIIDESGMPKERFSAEFPKEGPSILRIQQVVRGDSAAYFCASSPKRNTGELFFGEGSRLTVL.

The gene calls are TRBV11-2 and TRBJ1-3; D unclear. Trimming removed 2 bases from V and 0 bases from J, with 8 bases in between. CDR1 and CDR2 from the germline V gene are SGHAT and FQNNGV. The CDR3 sequence is 15 residues long. In DNA form, the CDR3 reads TGTGCCAGCAGCTTACAACAGTACTCTGGAAACACCATATATTTT. Its translation: CASSLQQYSGNTIYF.

This chain links TRBV6-1 with TRBJ1-1; 7 bases match TRBD1. The CDR3 spans 14 residues. Looked up from germline, CDR1 is MNHNS and CDR2 is SASEGT. Trimming removed 2 bases from V and 5 bases from J; junction bases left unmatched: 5. Written as DNA, the CDR3 is TGTGCCAGCAGTGAAAACAGGGGTCATACTGAAGCTTTCTTT. This sequence encodes CASSENRGHTEAFF.

The chain is built from TRBV7-3 and TRBJ2-1; D gene unclear. CDR1 and CDR2 from the germline V gene are SGHTA and FQGTGA. Trimming took off 4 bases at V and 5 bases at J, with 9 bases between the two ends. This CDR3 comprises 13 residues. CDR3 in amino acids: CASSSRPDNEQFF. The CDR3 nucleotides are TGTGCCAGCAGCTCACGACCCGACAATGAGCAGTTCTTC.

This chain connects TRBV2 to TRBJ1-2; TRBD1 agrees at 7 bases. This CDR3 region has 12 residues. The V segment lost 8 bases and the J segment 7 bases; nucleotides outside the gene matches: 7. CDR1 and CDR2 from the germline V gene are SNHLY and FYNNEI. CDR3 coding DNA: TGTGCCAGCTGGACAGGAAACGGTGGCTACACCTTC. The encoded protein is CASWTGNGGYTF. Supplemented by reference TRBV2 and TRBJ1-2, the full variable domain reads EPEVTQTPSHQVTQMGQEVILRCVPISNHLYFYWYRQILGQKVEFLVSFYNNEISEKSEIFDDQFSVERPDGSNFTLKIRSTKLEDSAMYFCASWTGNGGYTFGSGTRLTVV.

As concerns this clone: Other DNA sequences in this sample translate to the same CDR3. The rearrangement uses TRBV30 and TRBJ2-7; the D is unclear. Trimming left V 3 bases short and J 3 bases short, with 6 bases between. The CDR3 runs to 11 residues. The V gene's germline CDR1 is GTSNPN and CDR2 SVGIG (reference sequence). The CDR3 sequence is CAWSPSYEQYF. CDR3 bases: TGTGCCTGGAGCCCGAGCTACGAGCAGTACTTC.

CDR3 bases: TGTGCCAGCAGCTCCGTAGCGGGAGAGGTGCAGTTCTTC. It is translated as CASSSVAGEVQFF. The genes are TRBV7-9 and TRBJ2-1; TRBD2 matches at 9 bases. The germline CDR1 and CDR2 sequences are SEHNR and FQNEAQ (reference sequence). With V trimmed by 4 bases and J by 12 bases, 7 bases remained unmatched. The CDR3 is 13 amino acids.

The chain has TRBV2 and TRBJ2-1, with D possibly called TRBD1 or TRBD2 (5 bases each). Germline V gene sequence: CDR1 SNHLY, CDR2 FYNNEI. The CDR3 covers 11 residues. With 6 bases removed from V and 10 bases from J, the gap between germline ends came to 10 bases. The DNA for the CDR3 is TGTGCCAGCAGAGGGGACGGAGAGCAGTTCTTC. This codes for CASRGDGEQFF.